This note documents a single T cell receptor beta chain sequence. The length of the CDR3 is 14 residues. V was shortened by 0 bases and J by 5 bases, with 10 bases between the two germline ends. The germline V gene has CDR1 MGHRA and CDR2 YSYEKL. There were TCR beta CDR3 regions amplified from RNA transcripts. The study used the HTBI primer set for a first-round RT-PCR of the TCR CDR3. TCRdb analysed the multiplex PCR reads with MiXCR anew, one entry per CDR3 protein. The sample records under 300,000 distinct CDR3 sequences, 10% to 15% being singletons. This entry comes from a study of T cells in Graves' hyperthyroidism and ophthalmopathy. The overall study: Any treatment followed the collection of peripheral blood at initial diagnosis.

The hyperthyroidism was newly diagnosed and had lasted under 2 months; the patients were aged 18 to 65. Diagnostic decisions used clinical symptoms, serum thyroxine and TRAb, thyroid ultrasound and orbital computed tomography. PBMCs came from 9 to 10 ml fresh peripheral blood. This clonotype originated in a woman aged 25 to 39 with Graves' hyperthyroidism that later progressed to Graves' ophthalmopathy. The chain couples TRBV4-1 to TRBJ1-2; D gene uncertain. Sequenced: blood. CDR3 in amino acids: CASSQDLVSYGYTF. As DNA, the CDR3 is TGCGCCAGCAGCCAAGATCTGGTTTCGTATGGCTACACCTTC.